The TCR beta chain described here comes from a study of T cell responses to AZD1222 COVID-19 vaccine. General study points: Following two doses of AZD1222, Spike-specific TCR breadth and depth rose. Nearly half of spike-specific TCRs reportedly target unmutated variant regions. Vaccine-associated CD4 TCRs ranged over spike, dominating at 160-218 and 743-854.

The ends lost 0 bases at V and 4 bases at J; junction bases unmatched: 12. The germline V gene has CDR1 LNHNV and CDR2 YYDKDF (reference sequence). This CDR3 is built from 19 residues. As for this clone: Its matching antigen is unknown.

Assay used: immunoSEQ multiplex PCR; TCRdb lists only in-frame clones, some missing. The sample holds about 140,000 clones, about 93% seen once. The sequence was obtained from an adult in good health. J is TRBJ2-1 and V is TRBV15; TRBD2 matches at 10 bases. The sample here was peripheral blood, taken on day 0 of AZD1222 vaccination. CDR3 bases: TGTGCCACCAGCAGAGATTGGGCCTTAGCGGGAGGCCAGTACAATGAGCAGTTCTTC. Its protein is CATSRDWALAGGQYNEQFF.